Described below is a single TCR beta chain sequence and its context. Its cognate antigen is unknown. CDR1 and CDR2 (germline): LNHDA, SQIVND (reference sequence). V was clipped by 11 bases and J by 0 bases, with 13 bases between them. The CDR3 has 14 residues. The sample belongs to a study of OX40 agonist ivuxolimab in advanced cancers. Study details: Under the entry rules, prior anti-PD-1, anti-PD-L1 or anti-CTLA-4 therapy was allowed, and 35% to 40% had some. There were three patients with partial responses, one having hepatocellular carcinoma and two cutaneous melanoma.

Clones were read by immunoSEQ multiplex PCR, and TCRdb kept only the in-frame ones, dropping some. The sample includes 90,000 to 150,000 clones, over 75% of them seen just once. Study outcomes and limitations: Relative to CD4+, CD8+ T cells held more expanded clones on average. What antigens the expanded peripheral T cells recognized was never established.

The sequence was obtained from an adult with an advanced solid tumor such as melanoma, head and neck, liver or kidney cancer. The specimen was CD4+ or CD8+ T cells sorted from blood, collected in a trial of the OX40 agonist ivuxolimab. V and J are TRBV19 and TRBJ2-2; D remains unclear. CDR3 nucleotide sequence: TGTGCCGGGAAAACAGCTCCGAACACCGGGGAGCTGTTTTTT. Translating gives CAGKTAPNTGELFF.